This entry concerns a single T cell receptor (beta chain). What it binds is not known. The sample's treatment: oral pan-JAK inhibitor, 5-10 mg twice daily. Cell sorting was applied to PBMCs, and CD4+ and CD8+ T cells were collected. RNA was extracted and reverse transcribed into cDNA as the sequencing template. TCRdb's table, derived via immunoSEQ multiplex PCR, lists solely in-frame clones and lacks some. The sample yields some 130,000 clones, approximately 53% seen once. This sample is drawn from a study of CD8+ T cells in alopecia areata. Overall study context: For 6 to 18 months, tofacitinib was taken, and 6 months off drug followed. The investigators scored severity in treated patients by the percentage of affected scalp area. Whole-study results and caveats: Lesional scalp exceeded normal scalp in clonality, especially in alopecia totalis/universalis.

Germline CDR1 MNHNY, CDR2 SVGAGI (reference sequence). The CDR3 length is 15 residues. Trimming pared 6 bases from V and 2 bases from J, leaving 17 bases between. The sequencing here drew on CD4+ T cells sorted from blood, taken at week 4, from a patient treated with tofacitinib. The chain links TRBV6-6 to TRBJ2-7; possible D gene TRBD2, 7 bases. The receptor was derived from a human donor with alopecia areata. CDR3 in amino acids: CASRGLTGATYEQYF. The DNA for the CDR3 is TGTGCCAGCAGGGGACTAACGGGGGCCACCTACGAGCAGTACTTC.